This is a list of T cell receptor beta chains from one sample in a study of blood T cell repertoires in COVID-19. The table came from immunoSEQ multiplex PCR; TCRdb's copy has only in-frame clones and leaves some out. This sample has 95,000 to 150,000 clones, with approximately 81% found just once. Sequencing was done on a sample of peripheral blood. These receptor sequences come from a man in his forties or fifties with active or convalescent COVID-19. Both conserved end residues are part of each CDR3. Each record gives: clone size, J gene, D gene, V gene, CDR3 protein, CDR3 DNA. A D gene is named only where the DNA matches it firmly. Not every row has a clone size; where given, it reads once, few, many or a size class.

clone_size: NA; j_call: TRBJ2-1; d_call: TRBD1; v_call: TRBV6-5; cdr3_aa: CASRKGQNEQFF; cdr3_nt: TGTGCCAGCAGGAAGGGACAGAATGAGCAGTTCTTC
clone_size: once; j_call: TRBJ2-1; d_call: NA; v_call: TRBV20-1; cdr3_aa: CSAGRNNEQFF; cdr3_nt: TGCAGTGCCGGCAGGAACAATGAGCAGTTCTTC
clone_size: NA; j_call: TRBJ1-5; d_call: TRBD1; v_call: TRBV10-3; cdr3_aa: CAISGGDSSSSNQPQHF; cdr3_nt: TGTGCCATCAGTGGAGGGGACAGCTCCTCTTCCAATCAGCCCCAGCATTTT
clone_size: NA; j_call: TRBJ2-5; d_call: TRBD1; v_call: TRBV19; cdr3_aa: CASSIGDRDQETQYF; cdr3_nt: TGTGCCAGTAGTATAGGGGACAGGGACCAAGAGACCCAGTACTTC
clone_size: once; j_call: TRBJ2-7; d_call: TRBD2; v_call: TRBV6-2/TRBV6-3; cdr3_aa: CASSYRSGGAYEQYF; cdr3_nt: TGTGCCAGCAGTTACCGGTCCGGGGGGGCCTACGAGCAGTACTTC
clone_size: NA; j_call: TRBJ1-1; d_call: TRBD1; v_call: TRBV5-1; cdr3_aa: CASSFDRGKEAFF; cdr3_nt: TGCGCCAGCAGCTTCGACAGGGGCAAGGAAGCTTTCTTT
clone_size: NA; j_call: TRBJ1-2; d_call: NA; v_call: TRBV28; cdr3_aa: CASSLGTLYGYTF; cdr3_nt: TGTGCCAGCAGTTTGGGGACTCTCTATGGCTACACCTTC
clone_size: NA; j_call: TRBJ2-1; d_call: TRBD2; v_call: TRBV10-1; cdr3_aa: CASSTGTGGYNEQFF; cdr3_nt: TGCGCCAGCAGTACCGGGACGGGGGGGTACAATGAGCAGTTCTTC
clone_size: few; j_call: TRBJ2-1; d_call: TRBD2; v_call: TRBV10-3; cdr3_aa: CAISLLAGHNEQFF; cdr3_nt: TGTGCCATCAGCCTACTAGCGGGACACAATGAGCAGTTCTTC
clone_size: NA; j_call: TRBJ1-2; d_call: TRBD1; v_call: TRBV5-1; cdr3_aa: CASTTGEAALLGYTF; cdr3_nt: TGCGCCAGTACGACAGGGGAGGCTGCGCTACTTGGCTACACCTTC